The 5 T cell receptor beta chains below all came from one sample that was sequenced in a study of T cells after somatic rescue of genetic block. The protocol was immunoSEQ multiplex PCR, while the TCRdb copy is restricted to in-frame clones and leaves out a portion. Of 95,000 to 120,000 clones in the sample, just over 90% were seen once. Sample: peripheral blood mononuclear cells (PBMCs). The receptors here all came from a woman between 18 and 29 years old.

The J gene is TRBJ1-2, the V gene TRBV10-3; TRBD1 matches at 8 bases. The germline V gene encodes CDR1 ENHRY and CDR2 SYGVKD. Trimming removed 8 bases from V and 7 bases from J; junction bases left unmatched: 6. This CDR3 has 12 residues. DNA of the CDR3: TGTGCCATCTATATAACAGGGGGTGGCTACACCTTC. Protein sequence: CAIYITGGGYTF.

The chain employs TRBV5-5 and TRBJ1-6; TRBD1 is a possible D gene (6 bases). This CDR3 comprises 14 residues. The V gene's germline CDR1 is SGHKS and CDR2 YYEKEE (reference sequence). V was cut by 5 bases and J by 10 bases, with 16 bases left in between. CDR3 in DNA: TGTGCCAGCAGTACGGGACAAGGCAGGTCACCCCTCCACTTT. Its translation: CASSTGQGRSPLHF.

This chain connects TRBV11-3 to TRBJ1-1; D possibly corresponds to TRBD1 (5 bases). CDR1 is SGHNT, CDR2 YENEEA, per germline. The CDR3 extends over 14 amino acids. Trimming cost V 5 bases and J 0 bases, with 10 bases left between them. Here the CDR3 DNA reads TGTGCCAGCAGCGACGACAGCATGAACACTGAAGCTTTCTTT. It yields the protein CASSDDSMNTEAFF.

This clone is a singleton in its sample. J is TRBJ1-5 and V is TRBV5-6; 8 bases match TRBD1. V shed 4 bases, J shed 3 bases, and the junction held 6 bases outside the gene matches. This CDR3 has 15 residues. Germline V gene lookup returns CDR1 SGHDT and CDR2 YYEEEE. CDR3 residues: CASSLDRAFNQPQHF. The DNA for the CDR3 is TGTGCCAGCAGCCTGGACAGGGCTTTCAATCAGCCCCAGCATTTT.

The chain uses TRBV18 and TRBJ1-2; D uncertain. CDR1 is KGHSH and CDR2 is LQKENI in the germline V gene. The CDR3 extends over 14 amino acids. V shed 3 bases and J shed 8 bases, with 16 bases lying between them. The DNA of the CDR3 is TGTGCCAGCTCACCTATCTCGGACGAGGGAGGCTACACCTTC. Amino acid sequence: CASSPISDEGGYTF.